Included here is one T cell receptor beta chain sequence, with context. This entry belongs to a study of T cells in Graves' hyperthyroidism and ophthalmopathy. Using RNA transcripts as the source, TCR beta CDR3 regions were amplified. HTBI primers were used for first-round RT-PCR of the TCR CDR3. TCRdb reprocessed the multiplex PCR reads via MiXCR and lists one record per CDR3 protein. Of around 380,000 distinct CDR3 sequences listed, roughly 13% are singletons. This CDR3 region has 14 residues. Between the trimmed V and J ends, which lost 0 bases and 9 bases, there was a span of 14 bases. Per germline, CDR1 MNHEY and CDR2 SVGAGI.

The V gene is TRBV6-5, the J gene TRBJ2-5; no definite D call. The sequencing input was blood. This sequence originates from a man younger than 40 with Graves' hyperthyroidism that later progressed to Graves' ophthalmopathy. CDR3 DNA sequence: TGTGCCAGCAGTTACTCGAACAGTGGCGAGGCCCAGTACTTC. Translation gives CASSYSNSGEAQYF.